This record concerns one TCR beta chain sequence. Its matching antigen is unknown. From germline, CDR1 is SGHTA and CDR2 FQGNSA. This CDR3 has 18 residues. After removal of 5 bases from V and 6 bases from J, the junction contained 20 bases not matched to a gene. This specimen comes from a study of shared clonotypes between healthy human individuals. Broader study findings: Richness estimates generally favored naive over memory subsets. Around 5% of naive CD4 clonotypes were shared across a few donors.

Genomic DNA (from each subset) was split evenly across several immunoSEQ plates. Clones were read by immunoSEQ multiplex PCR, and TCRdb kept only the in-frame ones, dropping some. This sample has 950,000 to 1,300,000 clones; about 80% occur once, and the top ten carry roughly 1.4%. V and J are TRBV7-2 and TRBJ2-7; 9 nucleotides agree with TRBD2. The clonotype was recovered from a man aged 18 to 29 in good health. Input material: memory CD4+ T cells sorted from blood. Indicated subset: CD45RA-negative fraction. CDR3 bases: TGTGCCAGCAGCCCCGGGGTAGCGGGAGTTCGAGGAGATAGCGAGCAGTACTTC. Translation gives CASSPGVAGVRGDSEQYF.